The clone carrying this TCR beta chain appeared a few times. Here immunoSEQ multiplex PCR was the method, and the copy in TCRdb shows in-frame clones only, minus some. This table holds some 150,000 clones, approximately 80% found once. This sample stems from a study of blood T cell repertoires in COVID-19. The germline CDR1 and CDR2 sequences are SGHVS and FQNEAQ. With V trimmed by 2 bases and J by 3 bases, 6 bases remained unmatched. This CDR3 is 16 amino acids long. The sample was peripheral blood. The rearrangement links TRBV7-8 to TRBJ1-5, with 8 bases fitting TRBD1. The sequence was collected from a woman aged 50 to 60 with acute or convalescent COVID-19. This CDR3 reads CASSLSGTGNNQPQHF. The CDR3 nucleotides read TGTGCCAGCAGCTTAAGCGGGACAGGTAACAATCAGCCCCAGCATTTT.